This T cell receptor (beta chain) originates from a study of neoadjuvant anti-PD-1 for oral cavity cancer. This clone rates as medium-sized. Noted time point: after neoadjuvant nivolumab, at surgical resection. Clones were sequenced by immunoSEQ multiplex PCR, and TCRdb holds only the in-frame ones, with some missing. The table includes more than 12,000 clones, around 36% detected once. The CDR3 length is 13 residues. Germline V CDR1 and CDR2: SNHLY, FYNNEI. With 2 bases removed from V and 2 bases from J, the gap between germline ends came to 6 bases. This specimen was tumor tissue, taken after nivolumab (anti-PD-1) treatment. The TCR comes from a person aged 40 to 85 with oral cavity squamous cell carcinoma. V gene TRBV2 combines with J gene TRBJ1-2; D unclear. The CDR3 nucleotides read TGTGCCAGCAGTGAACAATTAAACTATGGCTACACCTTC. This sequence encodes CASSEQLNYGYTF.